The following is a T cell receptor beta chain sequence with its context. Antigen unknown. The CDR3 consists of 12 residues. With 7 bases removed from V and 5 bases from J, the gap between germline ends came to 11 bases. The Oncomine TCR Beta short-read assay sequenced DNA from cultured CD4+ T cells. TCRdb reprocessed the PCR reads via MiXCR and lists one record per CDR3 protein. In the table there are some 3,000 distinct CDR3 sequences, around 82% of which are singletons. The sample belongs to a study of vaccination and CD4 T cells after COVID-19. About the study: Convalescent patients gave post-COVID blood a median around 91 days post-diagnosis, range 35 to 161.

This sample's treatment: roughly ten-day PBMC culture with coronavirus spike peptide pools or control peptides (ViraFEST assay). Peptide pool stimulation in ViraFEST expanded antigen-specific T cells, whose TCRs were then sequenced. In this cohort, PCR tests turned positive between March and December 2020, predating US Alpha, Beta and Delta variants. This clonotype was obtained from a human donor who had recovered from COVID-19. The rearrangement uses TRBV12-3 or TRBV12-4 and TRBJ1-1; D might be TRBD1 (5 bases). Sequencing input: CD4+ T cells from blood, cultured in vitro. In DNA, the CDR3 is TGTGCCAGCACATTCGGGGGAACTGAAGCTTTCTTT. This translates into CASTFGGTEAFF.